The entry below gives a single T cell receptor beta chain sequence along with its context. The data stem from a study of shared clonotypes between healthy human individuals. Only CD45RO-negative cells positively selected for CCR7 counted as naive CD8 cells, so terminally differentiated effector memory CD45RA+ cells were excluded. Sequenced by immunoSEQ multiplex PCR; TCRdb stores in-frame clones only, minus some. Here the sample spans about 2.1 million clones, 80% to 95% being singletons. The CDR3 is made up of 18 amino acids. V was cut by 2 bases and J by 1 base, with 22 bases left in between. In germline, CDR1 is SGHDT, CDR2 YYEEEE.

Input material: naive CD8+ T cells from PBMCs. The chain uses TRBV5-6 and TRBJ2-7; possible D gene TRBD2, 5 bases. This receptor was taken from a man aged 18 to 30 in good health. Some clones in this sample may be carry-over from other donors' samples. The CDR3 DNA follows: TGTGCCAGCAGCTTTAGTGTCGTGGAGCGGAGTCGATCCTACGAGCAGTACTTC. Translated: CASSFSVVERSRSYEQYF.